The 3 T cell receptor beta chains presented below share a single source sample, sequenced in a study of shared clonotypes between healthy human individuals. The naive CD8 population came from CD45RO-negative cells selected for CCR7, without terminally differentiated effector memory CD45RA+ cells. Repertoires were generated with immunoSEQ multiplex PCR, while TCRdb's copy carries only in-frame clones and drops some. The sample lists about 750,000 clones; 85% to 95% were seen once. The sequencing input was naive CD8+ T cells sorted from blood. These receptors were obtained from a man aged 25-45 years in good health.

The chain recombines TRBV5-4 with TRBJ2-1; 10 nucleotides match TRBD2. The CDR3 totals 16 residues. Germline CDR1 and CDR2: SGHNT and YYREEE (reference sequence). V dropped 0 bases and J dropped 2; count of bases not matched to a gene: 2. The chain's CDR3 is CASSLASGSTYNEQFF. The CDR3 region has the DNA TGTGCCAGCAGCTTGGCTAGCGGGAGTACCTACAATGAGCAGTTCTTC.

The chain joins TRBV7-9 to TRBJ2-7; no definite D call. CDR3 length: 12 residues. Germline V lookup: CDR1 SEHNR, CDR2 FQNEAQ (reference sequence). V was trimmed by 2 bases and J by 6 bases, leaving 8 bases between them. The CDR3 reads CASSLSGTEQYF. The CDR3 DNA reads as TGTGCCAGCAGCTTAAGTGGCACCGAGCAGTACTTC.

The chain recombines TRBV6-5 with TRBJ2-7; D not certain. The CDR3 is 12 amino acids. Germline CDR1 reads MNHEY; CDR2 reads SVGAGI. The V gene lost 6 bases and the J gene lost 1 base, with 7 bases spanning the gap. CDR3 in DNA: TGTGCCAGCAGCCTGCCTTCCTACGAGCAGTACTTC. This encodes CASSLPSYEQYF.